The sample holds a few counts of the clone carrying this TCR beta chain. Generated by immunoSEQ multiplex PCR, the TCRdb table keeps only in-frame clones and is missing some. The sample records around 100,000 clones, around 85% being singletons. The sample belongs to a study of blood T cell repertoires in COVID-19. The wider study: The study drew acute and convalescent COVID-19 samples from the United States, Italy and Spain.

Sequenced sample: peripheral blood. This TCR was recovered from a man aged 65-85 years with active or convalescent COVID-19.

The CDR3 reads CASSQGLAETYNEQFF. In DNA, the CDR3 is TGTGCCAGCAGTCAAGGACTAGCGGAGACCTACAATGAGCAGTTCTTC. V usage is TRBV6-1 and J usage is TRBJ2-1; 10 bases fit TRBD2. The junction had 6 bases not matched to a gene; V was cut back by 5 bases and J by 2 bases. The CDR3 contains 16 residues. CDR1 is MNHNS and CDR2 is SASEGT in the germline V gene.